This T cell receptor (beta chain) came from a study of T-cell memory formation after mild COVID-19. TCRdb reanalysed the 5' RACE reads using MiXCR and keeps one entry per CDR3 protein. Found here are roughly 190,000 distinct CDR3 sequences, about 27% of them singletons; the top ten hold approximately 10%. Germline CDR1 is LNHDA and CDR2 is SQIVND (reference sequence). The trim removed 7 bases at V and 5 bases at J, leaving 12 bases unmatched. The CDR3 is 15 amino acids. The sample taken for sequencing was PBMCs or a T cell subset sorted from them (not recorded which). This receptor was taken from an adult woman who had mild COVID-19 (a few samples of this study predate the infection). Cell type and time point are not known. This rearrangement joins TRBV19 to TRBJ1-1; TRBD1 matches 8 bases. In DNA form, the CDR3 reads TGTGCCAGTACCGCACTCGACAGGGGAACAACTGAAGCTTTCTTT. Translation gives CASTALDRGTTEAFF.